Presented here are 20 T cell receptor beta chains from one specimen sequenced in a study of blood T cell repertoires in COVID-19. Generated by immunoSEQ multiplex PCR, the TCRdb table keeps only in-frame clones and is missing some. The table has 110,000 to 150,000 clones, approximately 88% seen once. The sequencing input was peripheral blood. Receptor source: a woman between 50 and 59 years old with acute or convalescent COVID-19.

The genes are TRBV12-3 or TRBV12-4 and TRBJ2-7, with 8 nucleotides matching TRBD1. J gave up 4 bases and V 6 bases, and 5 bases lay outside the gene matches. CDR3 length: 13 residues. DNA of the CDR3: TGTGCCAGCAGCTGGGACAGGAATTACGAGCAGTACTTC. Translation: CASSWDRNYEQYF.

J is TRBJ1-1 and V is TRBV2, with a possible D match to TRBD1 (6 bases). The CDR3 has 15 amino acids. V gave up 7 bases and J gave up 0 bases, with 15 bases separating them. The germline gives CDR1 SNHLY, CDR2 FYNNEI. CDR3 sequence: CASTPWAGVNTEAFF. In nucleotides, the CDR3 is TGTGCCAGCACCCCCTGGGCAGGGGTGAACACTGAAGCTTTCTTT. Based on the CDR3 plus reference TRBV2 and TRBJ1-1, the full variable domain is EPEVTQTPSHQVTQMGQEVILRCVPISNHLYFYWYRQILGQKVEFLVSFYNNEISEKSEIFDDQFSVERPDGSNFTLKIRSTKLEDSAMYFCASTPWAGVNTEAFFGQGTRLTVV.

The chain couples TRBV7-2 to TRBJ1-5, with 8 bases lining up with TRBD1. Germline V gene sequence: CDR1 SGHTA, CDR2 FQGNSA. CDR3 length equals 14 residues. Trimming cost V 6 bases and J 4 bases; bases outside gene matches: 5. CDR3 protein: CASSQRQGNQPQHF. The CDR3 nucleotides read TGTGCCAGCAGTCAGAGACAGGGGAATCAGCCCCAGCATTTT.

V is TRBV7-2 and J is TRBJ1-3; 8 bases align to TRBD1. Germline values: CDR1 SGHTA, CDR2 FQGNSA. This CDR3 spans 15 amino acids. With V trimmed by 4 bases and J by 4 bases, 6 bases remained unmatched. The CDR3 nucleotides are TGTGCCAGCAGCTCTCAGGGGGCGCAAGGAAACACCATATATTTT. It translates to CASSSQGAQGNTIYF.

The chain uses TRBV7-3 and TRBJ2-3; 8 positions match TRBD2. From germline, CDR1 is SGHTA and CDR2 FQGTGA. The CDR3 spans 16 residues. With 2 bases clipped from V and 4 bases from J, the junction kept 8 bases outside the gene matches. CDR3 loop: CASSLDRSGVADTQYF. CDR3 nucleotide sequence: TGTGCCAGCAGCTTAGACCGTAGCGGGGTTGCAGATACGCAGTATTTT.

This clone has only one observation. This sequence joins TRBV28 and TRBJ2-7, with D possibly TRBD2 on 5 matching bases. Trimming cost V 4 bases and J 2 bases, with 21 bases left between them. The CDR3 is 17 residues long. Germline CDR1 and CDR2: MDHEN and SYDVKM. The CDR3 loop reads CASSSLFGVGRPYEQYF. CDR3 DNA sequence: TGTGCCAGCAGTTCTCTTTTCGGGGTAGGACGTCCCTACGAGCAGTACTTC. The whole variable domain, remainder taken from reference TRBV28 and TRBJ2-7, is DVKVTQSSRYLVKRTGEKVFLECVQDMDHENMFWYRQDPGLGLRLIYFSYDVKMKEKGDIPEGYSVSREKKERFSLILESASTNQTSMYLCASSSLFGVGRPYEQYFGPGTRLTVT.

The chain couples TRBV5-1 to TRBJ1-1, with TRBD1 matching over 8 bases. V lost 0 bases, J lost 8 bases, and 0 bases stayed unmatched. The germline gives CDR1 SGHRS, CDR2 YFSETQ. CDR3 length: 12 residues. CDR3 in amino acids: CASSLGQGEAFF. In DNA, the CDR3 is TGCGCCAGCAGCTTGGGACAGGGGGAAGCTTTCTTT.

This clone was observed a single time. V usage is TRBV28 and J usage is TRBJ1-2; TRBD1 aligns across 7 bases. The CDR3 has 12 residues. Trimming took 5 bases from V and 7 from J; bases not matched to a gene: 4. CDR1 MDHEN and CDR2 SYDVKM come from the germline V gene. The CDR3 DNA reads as TGTGCCAGCAGTCAACAGGGGCTTGGCTACACCTTC. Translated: CASSQQGLGYTF.

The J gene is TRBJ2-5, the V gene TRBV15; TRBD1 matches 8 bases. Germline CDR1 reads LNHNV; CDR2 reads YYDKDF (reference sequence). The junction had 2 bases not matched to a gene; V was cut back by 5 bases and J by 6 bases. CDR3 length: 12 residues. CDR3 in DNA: TGTGCCACCAGCCCAGGGGGCCAGACCCAGTACTTC. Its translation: CATSPGGQTQYF.

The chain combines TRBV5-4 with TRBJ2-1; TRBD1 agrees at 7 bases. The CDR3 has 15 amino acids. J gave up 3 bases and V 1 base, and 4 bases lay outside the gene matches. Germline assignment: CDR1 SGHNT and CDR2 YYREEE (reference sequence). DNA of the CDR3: TGTGCCAGCAGCTTGTTTGGGACAGACTACAATGAGCAGTTCTTC. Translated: CASSLFGTDYNEQFF.

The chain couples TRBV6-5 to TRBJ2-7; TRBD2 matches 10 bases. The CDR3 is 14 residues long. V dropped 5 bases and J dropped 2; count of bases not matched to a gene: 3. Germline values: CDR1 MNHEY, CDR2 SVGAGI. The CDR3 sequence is CASSKRGGTYEQYF. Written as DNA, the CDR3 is TGTGCCAGCAGTAAGCGGGGGGGCACCTACGAGCAGTACTTC.

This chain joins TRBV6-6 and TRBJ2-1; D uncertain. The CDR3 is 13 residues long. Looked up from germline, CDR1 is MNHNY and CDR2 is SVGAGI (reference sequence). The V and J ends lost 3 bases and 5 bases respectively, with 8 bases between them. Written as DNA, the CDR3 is TGTGCCAGCAGTTATGGTAGCAACAATGAGCAGTTCTTC. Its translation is CASSYGSNNEQFF.

The CDR3 DNA is TGCGCCAGCAGCTTGACCAGAGGAGCGGGGGTCTCCTACGAGCAGTACTTC. Protein product: CASSLTRGAGVSYEQYF. The chain uses TRBV5-1 and TRBJ2-7, with TRBD2 matching over 8 bases. CDR3 length: 17 amino acids. V was pared by 1 base and J by 0 bases, with 9 bases of the junction left unmatched. Germline-derived CDR1 and CDR2 are SGHRS and YFSETQ. Together with reference TRBV5-1 and TRBJ2-7, the CDR3 gives the full variable domain: KAGVTQTPRYLIKTRGQQVTLSCSPISGHRSVSWYQQTPGQGLQFLFEYFSETQRNKGNFPGRFSGRQFSNSRSEMNVSTLELGDSALYLCASSLTRGAGVSYEQYFGPGTRLTVT.

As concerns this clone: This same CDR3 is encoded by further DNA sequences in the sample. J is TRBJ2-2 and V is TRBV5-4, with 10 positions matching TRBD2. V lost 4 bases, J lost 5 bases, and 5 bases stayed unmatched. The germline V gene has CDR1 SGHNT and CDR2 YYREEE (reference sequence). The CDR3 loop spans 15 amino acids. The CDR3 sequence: CASSQAGGNTGELFF. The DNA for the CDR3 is TGTGCCAGCAGCCAAGCGGGAGGGAATACCGGGGAGCTGTTTTTT.

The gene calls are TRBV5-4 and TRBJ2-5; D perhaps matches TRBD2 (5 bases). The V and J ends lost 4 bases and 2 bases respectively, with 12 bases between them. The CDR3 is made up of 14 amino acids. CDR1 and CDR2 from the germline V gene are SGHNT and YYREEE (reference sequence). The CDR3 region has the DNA TGTGCCAGCAGCGTTGGAGGCCGTCAAGAGACCCAGTACTTC. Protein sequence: CASSVGGRQETQYF.

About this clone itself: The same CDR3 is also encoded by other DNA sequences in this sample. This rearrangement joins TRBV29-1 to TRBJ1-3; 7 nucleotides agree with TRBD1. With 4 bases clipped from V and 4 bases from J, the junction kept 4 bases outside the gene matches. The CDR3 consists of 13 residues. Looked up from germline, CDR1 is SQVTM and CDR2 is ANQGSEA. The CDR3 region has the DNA TGCAGCGTTGGGACAGGTGTCGGAAACACCATATATTTT. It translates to CSVGTGVGNTIYF.

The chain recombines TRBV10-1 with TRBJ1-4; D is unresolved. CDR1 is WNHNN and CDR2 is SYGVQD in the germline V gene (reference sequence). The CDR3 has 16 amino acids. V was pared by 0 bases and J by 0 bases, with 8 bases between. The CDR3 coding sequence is TGCGCCAGCAGTGAGTCGCCAGAGGCAACTAATGAAAAACTGTTTTTT. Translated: CASSESPEATNEKLFF.

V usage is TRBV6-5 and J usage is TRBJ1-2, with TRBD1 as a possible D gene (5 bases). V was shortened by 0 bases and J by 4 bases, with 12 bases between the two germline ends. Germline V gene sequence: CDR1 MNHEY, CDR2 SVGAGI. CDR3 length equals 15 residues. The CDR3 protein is CASSYSGKRGYGYTF. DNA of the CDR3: TGTGCCAGCAGTTACTCGGGGAAAAGGGGCTATGGCTACACCTTC.

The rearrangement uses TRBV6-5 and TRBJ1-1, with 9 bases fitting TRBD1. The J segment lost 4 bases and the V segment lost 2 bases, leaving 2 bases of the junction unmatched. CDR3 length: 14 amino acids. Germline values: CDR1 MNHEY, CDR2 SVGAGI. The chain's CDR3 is CASSYGTGFTEAFF. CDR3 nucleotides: TGTGCCAGCAGTTACGGGACAGGGTTCACTGAAGCTTTCTTT.

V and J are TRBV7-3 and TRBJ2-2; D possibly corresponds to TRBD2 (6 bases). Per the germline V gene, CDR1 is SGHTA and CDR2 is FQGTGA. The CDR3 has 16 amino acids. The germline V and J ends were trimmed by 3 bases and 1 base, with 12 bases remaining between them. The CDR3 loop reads CASSFPPGENTGELFF. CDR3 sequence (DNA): TGTGCCAGCAGCTTCCCACCGGGGGAGAACACCGGGGAGCTGTTTTTT.